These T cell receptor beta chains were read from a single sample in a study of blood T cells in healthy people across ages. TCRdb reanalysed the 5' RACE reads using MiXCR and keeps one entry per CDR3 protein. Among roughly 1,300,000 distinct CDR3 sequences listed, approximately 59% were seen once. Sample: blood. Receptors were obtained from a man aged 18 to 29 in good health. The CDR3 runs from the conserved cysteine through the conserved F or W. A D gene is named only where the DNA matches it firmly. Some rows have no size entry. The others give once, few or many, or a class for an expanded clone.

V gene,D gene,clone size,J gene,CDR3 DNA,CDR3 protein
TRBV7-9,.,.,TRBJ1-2,TGTGCCAGCAGCCGCTCTGGAGGGGTGTTAGATGGAGGCTACACCTTC,CASSRSGGVLDGGYTF
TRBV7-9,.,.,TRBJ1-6,TGTGCCACCGAAAAGGAATGGGATTCACCCCTCCACTTT,CATEKEWDSPLHF
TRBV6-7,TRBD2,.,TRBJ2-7,TGTGCCAGCAAGCCGGGGACTAGCTTGAACGAGCAGTACTTC,CASKPGTSLNEQYF
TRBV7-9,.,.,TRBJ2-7,TGTGCCAGCAGTTCGGTTGATGTTGGGGGGCAGGACGAGCAGTACTTC,CASSSVDVGGQDEQYF
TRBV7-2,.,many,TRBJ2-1,TGTGCCAGCAGCTTAGGAGAATACAATGAGCAGTTCTTC,CASSLGEYNEQFF
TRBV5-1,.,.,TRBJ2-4,TGCGCCAGCAGCTCACCGGATCACGACAGACAAAGGCAGTACTTC,CASSSPDHDRQRQYF
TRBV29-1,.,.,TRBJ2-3,TGCAGCGTTGAAGGGGGCCGCGCTGGCCCCGATACGCAGTATTTT,CSVEGGRAGPDTQYF
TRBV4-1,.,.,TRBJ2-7,TGCGCCAGCAGCCAATTGGAGTTGACCTACGAGCAGTACTTC,CASSQLELTYEQYF
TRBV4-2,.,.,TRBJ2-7,TGTGCCAGCAGCCAGAGGGGTAGTTGGGTTGGTGCGGACGAGCAGTACTTC,CASSQRGSWVGADEQYF
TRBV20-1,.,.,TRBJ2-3,TGCAGTGCTAGAGTTGAAGACGGACGTTCAGATACGCAGTATTTT,CSARVEDGRSDTQYF
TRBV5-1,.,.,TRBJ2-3,TGCGCCAGCAGCCCGGTCCCCGAGGATACGCAGTATTTT,CASSPVPEDTQYF
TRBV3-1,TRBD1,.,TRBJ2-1,TGTGCCAGCAGGACTCTCCGGGACAGCAATGAGCAGTTCTTC,CASRTLRDSNEQFF
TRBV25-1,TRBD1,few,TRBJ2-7,TGTGCCAGCAGTGAGCTAGGGACAGGTACCTACGAGCAGTACTTC,CASSELGTGTYEQYF
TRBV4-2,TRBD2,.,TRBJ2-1,TGTGCCAGCAGCCAAGAGACAGCGGGGCTTCGCCGGTATGAGCAGTTCTTC,CASSQETAGLRRYEQFF
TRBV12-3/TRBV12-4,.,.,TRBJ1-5,TGTGCCAGCAGCCTGAGTCAGGGAGGTCAGCCCCAGCATTTT,CASSLSQGGQPQHF
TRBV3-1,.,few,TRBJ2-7,TGTGCCAGCAGCGTAGGGATTGTCTACGAGCAGTACTTC,CASSVGIVYEQYF
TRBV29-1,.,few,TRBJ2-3,TGCAGCGTTGAAGTGGGCAGCACAGATACGCAGTATTTT,CSVEVGSTDTQYF
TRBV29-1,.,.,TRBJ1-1,TGCAGCGTTGTTGGTTTGGGGGACACTGAAGCTTTCTTT,CSVVGLGDTEAFF
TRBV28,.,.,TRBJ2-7,TGTGCCAGCAGTTTATGGGGGCGCAGGGGGACTAGCGAGCAGTACTTC,CASSLWGRRGTSEQYF
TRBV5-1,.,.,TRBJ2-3,TGCGCCGGCAGCTTGGACTACACAGATACGCAGTATTTT,CAGSLDYTDTQYF
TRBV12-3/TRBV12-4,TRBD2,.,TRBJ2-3,TGTGCCAGCAGCCTGAGCGGGGGGAGGACAGATACGCAGTATTTT,CASSLSGGRTDTQYF
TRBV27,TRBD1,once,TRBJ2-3,TGTGCCAGCAGTTTACGCGGACAGGGTTTAGGAGATACGCAGTATTTT,CASSLRGQGLGDTQYF
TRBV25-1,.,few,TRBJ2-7,TGTGCCAGCAGTGAATATGATAACGGGTACGAGCAGTACTTC,CASSEYDNGYEQYF
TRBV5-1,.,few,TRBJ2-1,TGCGCCAGCAGCTTGGAAGGCCCCTCTAGGAATGAGCAGTTCTTC,CASSLEGPSRNEQFF
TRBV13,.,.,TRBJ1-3,TGTGCCAGCAGCTTTTCGGGGGCGAATGGAAACACCATATATTTT,CASSFSGANGNTIYF
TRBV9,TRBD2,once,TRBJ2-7,TGTGCCAGCAGCGTTAGCGGGGGGGCCTTCTACGAGCAGTACTTC,CASSVSGGAFYEQYF
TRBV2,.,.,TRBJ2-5,TGTGCTGACAGTCTGGTTAGGGAGACCCAGTACTTC,CADSLVRETQYF
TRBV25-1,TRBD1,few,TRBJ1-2,TGTGCCAGTACAACCGGGACAGGAGGCTACACCTTC,CASTTGTGGYTF
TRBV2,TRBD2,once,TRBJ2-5,TGTGCCAGCAGTGGACGAGTGAGCGGGAGCTACCAAGAGACCCAGTACTTC,CASSGRVSGSYQETQYF
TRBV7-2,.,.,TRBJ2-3,TGTGCCAGCAGGTCTTCTAGCACAGATACGCAGTATTTT,CASRSSSTDTQYF
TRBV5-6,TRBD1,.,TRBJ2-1,TGTGCCAAGCCTGCTCGGACAGGGGCCGCTTGGGGGTACAATGAGCAGTTCTTC,CAKPARTGAAWGYNEQFF
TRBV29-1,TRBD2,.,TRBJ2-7,TGCAGCGTCGGGTCTAGCGGGGGTTACGAGCAGTACTTC,CSVGSSGGYEQYF
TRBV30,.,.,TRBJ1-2,TGTGCCTGGAGTTCTCCCGGCTACACCTTC,CAWSSPGYTF